A selection of T cell receptor beta chains follows, all from one sample in a study of T cell responses to AZD1222 COVID-19 vaccine. Assay: immunoSEQ multiplex PCR; the TCRdb copy retains only in-frame clones and omits some. The sample shows approximately 85,000 clones, roughly nine tenths of them seen only once. The sample here was peripheral blood, taken on day 0 of AZD1222 vaccination. The receptors were sampled from an adult in good health. Both conserved end residues are part of each CDR3. A D gene is named only where the DNA matches it firmly. Expanded clones are given a class, and other clones once, few, many or no size at all.

D gene,J gene,V gene,clone size,CDR3 DNA,CDR3 protein
NA,TRBJ1-1,TRBV29-1,NA,TGCAGCGTTCTACAGGGGAACACTGAAGCTTTCTTT,CSVLQGNTEAFF
TRBD2,TRBJ2-1,TRBV27,NA,TGTGCCAGCAGTCCAACTAGCGGGATTTCCAATGAGCAGTTCTTC,CASSPTSGISNEQFF
NA,TRBJ1-5,TRBV5-5,NA,TGTGCCAGCAGCTTGGGGCTAGGGGGGAGCAATCAGCCCCAGCATTTT,CASSLGLGGSNQPQHF
NA,TRBJ1-5,TRBV19,NA,TGTGCCAGTAGTCCCTTTACTGCAGAGCCCCAGCATTTT,CASSPFTAEPQHF
NA,TRBJ2-3,TRBV7-9,once,TGTGCCAGCAGCTTAGCTTCAGGGACAGATACGCAGTATTTT,CASSLASGTDTQYF
NA,TRBJ2-5,TRBV21-1,NA,TGTGCCAGCAGCCGCCAGGGTGTCCTGGAGACCCAGTACTTC,CASSRQGVLETQYF
TRBD2,TRBJ2-3,TRBV18,NA,TGTGCCAGCTCACCCGGACTAGCGAGCACAGATACGCAGTATTTT,CASSPGLASTDTQYF
NA,TRBJ1-1,TRBV28,NA,TGTGCCAGCAGTTTAGATATGGGGTCTGAAGCTTTCTTT,CASSLDMGSEAFF
NA,TRBJ2-1,TRBV24-1,NA,TGTGCCACCAGTGATTTTGATGAGCAGTTCTTC,CATSDFDEQFF
TRBD1,TRBJ1-5,TRBV6-1,NA,TGTGCCAGCAGTGAACGGGACAGGGGATCTTATAGCAATCAGCCCCAGCATTTT,CASSERDRGSYSNQPQHF
TRBD1,TRBJ1-2,TRBV6-6,NA,TGTGCCAGCATTAATGGACAGGGGGCTTGGGGCTACACCTTC,CASINGQGAWGYTF
NA,TRBJ2-3,TRBV29-1,NA,TGCAGCGTTGAGGATGGGAGCGCACCCACAGATACGCAGTATTTT,CSVEDGSAPTDTQYF
NA,TRBJ1-2,TRBV5-1,few,TGCGCCAGCAGCTTGCAGGGGAGCTATGGCTACACCTTC,CASSLQGSYGYTF
NA,TRBJ2-5,TRBV5-1,NA,TGCGCCAGCAGCTTGGTCCCTTCAGGGGTTGGACCGGGGAACCAGTACTTC,CASSLVPSGVGPGNQYF
NA,TRBJ1-5,TRBV18,NA,TGTGCCAGCTCACCGAAGGGGGGCGCCGGACAGCCCCAGCATTTT,CASSPKGGAGQPQHF
TRBD1,TRBJ1-1,TRBV6-6,NA,TGTGCCAGCAGCCAGACAGGGACGAACACTGAAGCTTTCTTT,CASSQTGTNTEAFF
TRBD1,TRBJ2-3,TRBV24-1,NA,TGTGCCACCAGTGATTGGACAGGGACGATGACAGATACGCAGTATTTT,CATSDWTGTMTDTQYF
TRBD1,TRBJ1-1,TRBV3-1/TRBV3-2,NA,TGTGCCAGCAGCCCCACAGGGGCCGGGGGGACTGAAGCTTTCTTT,CASSPTGAGGTEAFF
NA,TRBJ1-2,TRBV19,NA,TGTGCCAGTAGGGCTCAGGGGACCTATGGCTACACCTTC,CASRAQGTYGYTF
NA,TRBJ2-5,TRBV5-1,NA,TGCGCCAGCAGCTTTACAGGGCAAGAGACCCAGTACTTC,CASSFTGQETQYF
TRBD2,TRBJ2-5,TRBV28,once,TGTGCCAGCAGTTCCATTTTAGCGGGGGGGCAAGAGACCCAGTACTTC,CASSSILAGGQETQYF
TRBD2,TRBJ2-1,TRBV5-1,NA,TGCGCCAGCAGCCCGGCGGCTAGCGGGGCGGGTGAGCAGTTCTTC,CASSPAASGAGEQFF
TRBD2,TRBJ2-1,TRBV6-2/TRBV6-3,NA,TGTGCCAGCAGCCAGCGGGGGGGCAATGAGCAGTTCTTC,CASSQRGGNEQFF
NA,TRBJ1-5,TRBV28,NA,TGTGCCAGCAGCATAACAGGGAACAATCAGCCCCAGCATTTT,CASSITGNNQPQHF
NA,TRBJ2-7,TRBV6-5,NA,TGTGCCAGCAGTTTATCGGGTCCCTACGAGCAGTACTTC,CASSLSGPYEQYF
NA,TRBJ1-1,TRBV7-8,NA,TGTGCCAGCAGCTACCCCTTGACAGTCATGAACACTGAAGCTTTCTTT,CASSYPLTVMNTEAFF
TRBD2,TRBJ2-5,TRBV19,NA,TGTGCCAGTAGTCCCGGGGGGGGGCAAGAGACCCAGTACTTC,CASSPGGGQETQYF
NA,TRBJ1-4,TRBV10-3,NA,TGTGCCATCAGTGAGGGGGAGGTGGGAAATGAAAAACTGTTTTTT,CAISEGEVGNEKLFF
NA,TRBJ2-7,TRBV6-2/TRBV6-3,NA,TGTGCCAGCAGTTACTCGAGTAGTATGGGCTACGAGCAGTACTTC,CASSYSSSMGYEQYF
NA,TRBJ1-5,TRBV7-9,NA,TGTGCCAGCAGCTTAAGCGTGGAGCAGCCCCAGCATTTT,CASSLSVEQPQHF
NA,TRBJ2-4,TRBV4-2,NA,TGTGCCAGCAGCTACTTGAGTGACATTCAGTACTTC,CASSYLSDIQYF
TRBD2,TRBJ2-5,TRBV6-5,NA,TGTGCCAGGACTAGCGGGGGTCAAGAGACCCAGTACTTC,CARTSGGQETQYF
NA,TRBJ1-2,TRBV5-4,NA,TGTGCCAGCAGTCCCCGGCAGAGTAACTATGGCTACACCTTC,CASSPRQSNYGYTF
NA,TRBJ1-2,TRBV21-1,NA,TGTGCCAGCAGCAAAGAGGGTGAGCCAGGGAATGGCTACACCTTC,CASSKEGEPGNGYTF
NA,TRBJ1-1,TRBV29-1,NA,TGCAGCGTTGCCTTGGGGGTTGTGGGCACTGAAGCTTTCTTT,CSVALGVVGTEAFF
NA,TRBJ2-6,TRBV6-5,NA,TGTGCCAGCACTCCCTCTGGGGCCAACGTCCTGACTTTC,CASTPSGANVLTF
NA,TRBJ2-7,TRBV9,NA,TGTGCCAGCAGTGCTGCCGGGACATCTCACTACGAGCAGTACTTC,CASSAAGTSHYEQYF
NA,TRBJ2-7,TRBV27,NA,TGTGCCAGCAGTTTATCAGCCACTGGGTCCTACGAGCAGTACTTC,CASSLSATGSYEQYF
NA,TRBJ1-1,TRBV6-5,NA,TGTGCCAGCCTAGGACCCCCGGGCCGGAACACTGAAGCTTTCTTT,CASLGPPGRNTEAFF
TRBD1,TRBJ1-6,TRBV27,NA,TGTGCCAGCAGTGGGCAAGGGGGCGTCTATAATTCACCCCTCCACTTT,CASSGQGGVYNSPLHF
TRBD2,TRBJ2-7,TRBV7-2,NA,TGTGCCAGCACCCTCCTAGCGGGAGTGAACTACGAGCAGTACTTC,CASTLLAGVNYEQYF
NA,TRBJ2-7,TRBV7-2,NA,TGTGCCAGCAGCTTAGCTGGAGAGCGGATGCAGTACTTC,CASSLAGERMQYF
NA,TRBJ1-6,TRBV24-1,NA,TGTGCCACCAGTGAAAAATCGGGCCCGCCCCTCCACTTT,CATSEKSGPPLHF
NA,TRBJ1-2,TRBV6-2/TRBV6-3,NA,TGTGCCAGCAGTTACTTGGGCGAGTATGGCTACACCTTC,CASSYLGEYGYTF
TRBD2,TRBJ2-5,TRBV24-1,NA,TGTGCCACCAGTGATTTGCAGTTCGGGGGGAAAGAGACCCAGTACTTC,CATSDLQFGGKETQYF
NA,TRBJ1-2,TRBV20-1,NA,TGCAGAGGACTGTATGGCTACACCTTC,CRGLYGYTF